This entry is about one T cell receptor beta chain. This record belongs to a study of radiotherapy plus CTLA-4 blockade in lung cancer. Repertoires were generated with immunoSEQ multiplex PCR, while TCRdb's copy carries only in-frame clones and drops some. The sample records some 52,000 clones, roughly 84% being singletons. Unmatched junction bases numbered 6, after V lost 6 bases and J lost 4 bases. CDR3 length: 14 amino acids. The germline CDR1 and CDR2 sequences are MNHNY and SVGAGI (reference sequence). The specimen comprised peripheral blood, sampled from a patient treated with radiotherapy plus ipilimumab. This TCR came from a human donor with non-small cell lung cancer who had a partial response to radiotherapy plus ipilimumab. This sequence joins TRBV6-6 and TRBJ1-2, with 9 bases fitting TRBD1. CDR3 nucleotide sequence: TGTGCCAGCAGCCGGGACAGGGCAGTCTATGGCTACACCTTC. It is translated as CASSRDRAVYGYTF.